The 14 T cell receptor beta chains reported below all come from one sample, sequenced in a study of T cell responses to AZD1222 COVID-19 vaccine. Clones were sequenced by immunoSEQ multiplex PCR, and TCRdb holds only the in-frame ones, with some missing. This table has roughly 170,000 clones, 90% appearing once. Sample: peripheral blood, taken on day 0 of AZD1222 vaccination. These receptors originate from an adult in good health.

The genes are TRBV7-2 and TRBJ2-7, with 9 bases aligning to TRBD1. Germline CDR1 is SGHTA and CDR2 is FQGNSA. Trimming cost V 1 base and J 3 bases; bases outside gene matches: 4. CDR3 length: 15 amino acids. CDR3 nucleotides: TGTGCCAGCAGCTTAGGAGGGACAGGGCTCTACGAGCAGTACTTC. Translating it yields CASSLGGTGLYEQYF.

The chain recombines TRBV18 with TRBJ2-7; TRBD2 matches 8 bases. The CDR3 loop spans 15 amino acids. CDR1 is KGHSH and CDR2 is LQKENI in the germline V gene. The J segment lost 0 bases and the V segment lost 6 bases, leaving 7 bases of the junction unmatched. CDR3 sequence (DNA): TGTGCCAGCTCGTCTACTAGCGGTGGCTCCTACGAGCAGTACTTC. Residues: CASSSTSGGSYEQYF.

V is TRBV10-1 and J is TRBJ2-5, with TRBD2 matching over 11 bases. The CDR3 is made up of 16 amino acids. Germline values: CDR1 WNHNN, CDR2 SYGVQD (reference sequence). V lost 2 bases to trimming and J lost 2 bases; unmatched junction nucleotides: 4. The CDR3 nucleotides are TGCGCCAGCAGTGAGGGGGGACTAGCGGAACAAGAGACCCAGTACTTC. Translated: CASSEGGLAEQETQYF.

This chain links TRBV11-2 with TRBJ1-1; unclear D gene. This CDR3 region has 16 residues. Germline V gives CDR1 SGHAT, CDR2 FQNNGV. Trimming removed 2 bases from V and 6 bases from J, with 19 bases in between. As DNA, the CDR3 is TGTGCCAGCAGCTTATTAGGGTCCTCACCTGGGGCTGAAGCTTTCTTT. Its translation: CASSLLGSSPGAEAFF.

The rearrangement joins TRBV3-1 (or the pseudogene TRBV3-2) to TRBJ2-7, with D tentatively TRBD1 (5 bases). The CDR3 runs to 14 residues. Germline CDR1 LGHDT, CDR2 YNNKEL (reference sequence). V lost 4 bases and J 2 bases, leaving 12 bases between the germline ends. The CDR3 spells CASSPTDMTYEQYF. The CDR3 DNA reads TGTGCCAGCAGCCCCACGGACATGACCTACGAGCAGTACTTC.

V and J are TRBV7-2 and TRBJ1-1; D possibly corresponds to TRBD1 (6 bases). The CDR3 runs to 14 residues. Germline assignment: CDR1 SGHTA and CDR2 FQGNSA. V was clipped by 5 bases and J by 2 bases, with 12 bases between them. CDR3 region: CASSHRDFNTEAFF. The CDR3 region has the DNA TGTGCCAGCAGCCACAGGGATTTTAACACTGAAGCTTTCTTT.

The V call is TRBV27, the J call TRBJ1-1, with 8 bases matching TRBD1. The germline CDR1 and CDR2 sequences are MNHEY and SMNVEV (reference sequence). The junction had 6 bases not matched to a gene; V was cut back by 5 bases and J by 4 bases. This CDR3 has 14 amino acids. The CDR3 here is CASSIRGLGTEAFF. Here the CDR3 DNA reads TGTGCCAGCAGTATCAGGGGGCTGGGCACTGAAGCTTTCTTT.

This clone was recorded only once. V and J are TRBV30 and TRBJ2-5; the match to TRBD2 covers 9 bases. Germline V gives CDR1 GTSNPN, CDR2 SVGIG (reference sequence). Losses at the gene ends were 3 bases for V and 2 bases for J; bases not matched to a gene: 4. The CDR3 is 14 residues long. This chain's CDR3 is CAWSVAGEQETQYF. In DNA form, the CDR3 reads TGTGCCTGGAGCGTAGCGGGGGAACAAGAGACCCAGTACTTC. Supplemented by reference TRBV30 and TRBJ2-5, the full variable domain reads SQTIHQWPATLVQPVGSPLSLECTVEGTSNPNLYWYRQAAGRGLQLLFYSVGIGQISSEVPQNLSASRPQDRQFILSSKKLLLSDSGFYLCAWSVAGEQETQYFGPGTRLLVL.

The V and J genes are TRBV27 and TRBJ1-2, with D perhaps TRBD1 (6 bases). CDR1 MNHEY and CDR2 SMNVEV come from the germline V gene (reference sequence). CDR3 length equals 14 residues. The V and J ends lost 6 bases and 7 bases respectively, with 18 bases between them. CDR3: CASSFDPRGSGYTF. The CDR3 DNA reads as TGTGCCAGCAGCTTTGACCCCAGGGGCAGTGGCTACACCTTC.

The V gene is TRBV25-1, the J gene TRBJ2-1; no clear D. Trimming removed 8 bases from V and 4 bases from J, with 9 bases in between. This CDR3 comprises 12 residues. Germline-derived CDR1 and CDR2 are MGHDK and SYGVNS. This CDR3 is CASALGYNEQFF. The CDR3 coding sequence is TGTGCCAGCGCCTTAGGGTACAATGAGCAGTTCTTC. The full variable domain, rest sourced from reference TRBV25-1 and TRBJ2-1, is EADIYQTPRYLVIGTGKKITLECSQTMGHDKMYWYQQDPGMELHLIHYSYGVNSTEKGDLSSESTVSRIRTEHFPLTLESARPSHTSQYLCASALGYNEQFFGPGTRLTVL.

The chain employs TRBV4-3 and TRBJ2-7, with 8 bases identical to TRBD1. The CDR3 spans 14 residues. CDR1 is LGHNA, CDR2 YSLEER, per germline. Trimming took 3 bases from V and 4 from J; bases not matched to a gene: 5. CDR3 in amino acids: CASSHRTGTYEQYF. DNA for the CDR3: TGCGCCAGCAGCCATCGGACAGGGACATACGAGCAGTACTTC.

This chain links TRBV3-1 (or the pseudogene TRBV3-2) with TRBJ1-2; TRBD1 matches at 11 bases. The germline V gene has CDR1 LGHDT and CDR2 YNNKEL (reference sequence). This CDR3 contains 17 residues. V gave up 2 bases and J gave up 8 bases; unmatched junction bases: 13. The CDR3 DNA follows: TGTGCCAGCAGCCAAAGAAACCCGGGACAGGGGGTCGGAGGCTACACCTTC. It encodes CASSQRNPGQGVGGYTF.

The chain joins TRBV7-8 to TRBJ2-5; TRBD2 matches at 9 bases. In germline, CDR1 is SGHVS, CDR2 FQNEAQ. V was pared by 2 bases and J by 5 bases, with 9 bases of the junction left unmatched. The CDR3 sequence is 16 residues long. CDR3 residues: CASSLPAAGGMETQYF. The CDR3 coding sequence is TGTGCCAGCAGCTTACCTGCTGCGGGGGGGATGGAGACCCAGTACTTC.

This sequence joins TRBV29-1 and TRBJ1-2; D perhaps matches TRBD1 (6 bases). Trimming cost V 3 bases and J 0 bases, with 14 bases left between them. The length of the CDR3 is 15 residues. Germline values: CDR1 SQVTM, CDR2 ANQGSEA. CDR3 protein: CSVDSTTGTNYGYTF. DNA for the CDR3: TGCAGCGTTGATAGTACGACAGGAACTAACTATGGCTACACCTTC. Using reference TRBV29-1 and TRBJ1-2 for the parts outside the CDR3, the full variable domain is SAVISQKPSRDICQRGTSLTIQCQVDSQVTMMFWYRQQPGQSLTLIATANQGSEATYESGFVIDKFPISRPNLTFSTLTVSNMSPEDSSIYLCSVDSTTGTNYGYTFGSGTRLTVV.